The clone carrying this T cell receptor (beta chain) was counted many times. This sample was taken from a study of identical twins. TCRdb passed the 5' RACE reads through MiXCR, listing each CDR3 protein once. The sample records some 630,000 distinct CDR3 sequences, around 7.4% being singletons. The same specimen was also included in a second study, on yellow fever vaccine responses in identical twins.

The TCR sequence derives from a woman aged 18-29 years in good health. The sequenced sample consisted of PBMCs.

CDR3 amino acids: CASRPGTGDQPQHF. CDR3 nucleotides: TGTGCCAGCAGGCCCGGGACAGGAGATCAGCCCCAGCATTTT. The chain employs TRBV2 and TRBJ1-5; TRBD1 matches at 8 bases. The CDR3 spans 14 residues. Germline V gene data show CDR1 as SNHLY and CDR2 as FYNNEI. Unmatched junction bases numbered 6, after V lost 6 bases and J lost 5 bases.